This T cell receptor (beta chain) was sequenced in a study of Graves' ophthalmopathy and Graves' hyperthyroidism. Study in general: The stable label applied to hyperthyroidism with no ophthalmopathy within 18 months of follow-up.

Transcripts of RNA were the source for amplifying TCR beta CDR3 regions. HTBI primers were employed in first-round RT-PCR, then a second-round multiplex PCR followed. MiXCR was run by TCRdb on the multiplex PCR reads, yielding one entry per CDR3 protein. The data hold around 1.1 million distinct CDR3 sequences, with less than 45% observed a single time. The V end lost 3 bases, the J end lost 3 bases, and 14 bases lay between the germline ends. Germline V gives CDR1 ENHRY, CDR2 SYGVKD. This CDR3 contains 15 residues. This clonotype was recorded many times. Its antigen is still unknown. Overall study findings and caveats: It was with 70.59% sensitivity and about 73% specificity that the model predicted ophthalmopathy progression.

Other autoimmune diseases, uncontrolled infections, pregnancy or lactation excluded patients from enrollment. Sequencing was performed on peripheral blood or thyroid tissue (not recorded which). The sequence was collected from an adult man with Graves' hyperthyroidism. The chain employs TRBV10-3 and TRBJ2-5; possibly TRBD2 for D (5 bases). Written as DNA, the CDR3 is TGTGCCATCAGTGACGGCGCGAGGGTAGAAGAGACCCAGTACTTC. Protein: CAISDGARVEETQYF.